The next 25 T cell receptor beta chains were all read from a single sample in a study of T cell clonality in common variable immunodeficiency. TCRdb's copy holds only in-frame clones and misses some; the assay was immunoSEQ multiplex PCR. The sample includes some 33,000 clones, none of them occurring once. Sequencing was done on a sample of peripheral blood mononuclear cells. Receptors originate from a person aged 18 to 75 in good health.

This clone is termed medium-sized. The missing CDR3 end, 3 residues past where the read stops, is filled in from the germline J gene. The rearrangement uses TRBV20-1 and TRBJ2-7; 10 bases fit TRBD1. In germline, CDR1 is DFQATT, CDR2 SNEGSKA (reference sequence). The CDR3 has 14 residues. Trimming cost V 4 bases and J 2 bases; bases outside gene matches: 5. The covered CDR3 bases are TGCAGTGCTAACACCGGGACAGGGGCCTACGAG. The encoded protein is CSANTGTGAYE. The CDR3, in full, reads CSANTGTGAYEQYF.

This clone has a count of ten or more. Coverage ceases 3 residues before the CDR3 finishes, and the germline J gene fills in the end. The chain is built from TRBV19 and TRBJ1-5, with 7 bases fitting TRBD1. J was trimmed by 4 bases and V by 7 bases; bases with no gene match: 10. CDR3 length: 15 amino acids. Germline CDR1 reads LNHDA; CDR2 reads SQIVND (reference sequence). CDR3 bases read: TGTGCCAGTAAACAGGCACAGGGGCGAAATCAGCCC. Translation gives CASKQAQGRNQP. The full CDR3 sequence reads CASKQAQGRNQPQHF.

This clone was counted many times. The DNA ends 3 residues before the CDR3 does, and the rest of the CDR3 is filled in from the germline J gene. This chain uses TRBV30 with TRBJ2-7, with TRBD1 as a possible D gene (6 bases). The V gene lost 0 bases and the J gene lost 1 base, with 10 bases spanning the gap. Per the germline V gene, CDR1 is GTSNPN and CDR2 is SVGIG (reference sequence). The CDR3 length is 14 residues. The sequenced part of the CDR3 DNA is TGTGCCTGGAGTGTTCTGGGGGCTTCCTACGAG. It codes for CAWSVLGASYE. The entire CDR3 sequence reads CAWSVLGASYEQYF.

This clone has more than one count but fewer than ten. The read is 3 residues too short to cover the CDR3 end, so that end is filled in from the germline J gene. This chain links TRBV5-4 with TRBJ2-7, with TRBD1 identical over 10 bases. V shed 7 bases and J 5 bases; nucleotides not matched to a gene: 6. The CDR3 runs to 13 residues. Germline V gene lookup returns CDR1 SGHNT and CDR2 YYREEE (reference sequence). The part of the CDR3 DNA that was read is TGTGCCAGCGGACGGACAGGGGGGAACGAG. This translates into CASGRTGGNE. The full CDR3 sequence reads CASGRTGGNEQYF.

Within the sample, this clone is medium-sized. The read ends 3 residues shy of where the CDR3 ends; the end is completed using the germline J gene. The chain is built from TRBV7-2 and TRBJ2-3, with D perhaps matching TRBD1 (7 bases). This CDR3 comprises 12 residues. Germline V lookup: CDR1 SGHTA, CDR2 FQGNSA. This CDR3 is CASSPGGNTQYF. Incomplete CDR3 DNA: TGTGCCAGCAGCCCAGGGGGGAACACG.

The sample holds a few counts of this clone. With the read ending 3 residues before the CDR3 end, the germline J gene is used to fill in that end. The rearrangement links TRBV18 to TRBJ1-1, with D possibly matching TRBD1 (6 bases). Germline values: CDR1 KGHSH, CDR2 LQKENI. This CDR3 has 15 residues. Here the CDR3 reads CASSKPGVAGETAFF. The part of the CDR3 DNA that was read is TGTGCCAGCTCAAAACCGGGAGTAGCAGGGGAGACA.

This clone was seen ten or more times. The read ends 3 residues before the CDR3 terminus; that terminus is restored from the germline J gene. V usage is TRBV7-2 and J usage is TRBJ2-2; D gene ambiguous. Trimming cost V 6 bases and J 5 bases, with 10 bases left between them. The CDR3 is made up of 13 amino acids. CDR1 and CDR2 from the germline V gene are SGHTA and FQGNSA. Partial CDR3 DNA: TGTGCCAGCAGTGCCCTCCTAACCGGGGAG. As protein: CASSALLTGE. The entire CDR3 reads CASSALLTGELFF.

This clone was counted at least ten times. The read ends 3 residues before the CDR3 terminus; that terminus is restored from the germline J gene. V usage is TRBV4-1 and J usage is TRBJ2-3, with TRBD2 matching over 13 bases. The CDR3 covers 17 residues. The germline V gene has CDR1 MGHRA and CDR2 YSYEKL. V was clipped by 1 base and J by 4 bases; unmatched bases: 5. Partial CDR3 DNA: TGCGCCAGCAGCCAAGCTGGGACTAGCGGGAAGGCAGATACG. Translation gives CASSQAGTSGKADT. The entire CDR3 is CASSQAGTSGKADTQYF.

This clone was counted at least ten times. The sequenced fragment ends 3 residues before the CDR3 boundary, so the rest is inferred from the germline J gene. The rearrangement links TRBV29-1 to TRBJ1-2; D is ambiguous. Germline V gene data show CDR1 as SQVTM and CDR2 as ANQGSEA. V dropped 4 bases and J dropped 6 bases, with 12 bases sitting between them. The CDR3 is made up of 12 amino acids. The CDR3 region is CSVGYGADGYTF. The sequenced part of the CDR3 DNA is TGCAGCGTTGGGTACGGAGCGGATGGC.

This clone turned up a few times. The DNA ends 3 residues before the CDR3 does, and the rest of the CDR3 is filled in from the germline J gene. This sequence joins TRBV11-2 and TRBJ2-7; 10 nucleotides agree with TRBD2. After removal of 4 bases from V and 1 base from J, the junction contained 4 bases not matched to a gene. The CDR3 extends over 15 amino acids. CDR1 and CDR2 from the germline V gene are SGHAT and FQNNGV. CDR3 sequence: CASSSGTSASYEQYF. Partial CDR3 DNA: TGTGCCAGCAGCTCAGGGACTAGCGCTTCCTACGAG. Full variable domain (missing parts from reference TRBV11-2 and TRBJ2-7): EAGVAQSPRYKIIEKRQSVAFWCNPISGHATLYWYQQILGQGPKLLIQFQNNGVVDDSQLPKDRFSAERLKGVDSTLKIQPAKLEDSAVYLCASSSGTSASYEQYFGPGTRLTVT.

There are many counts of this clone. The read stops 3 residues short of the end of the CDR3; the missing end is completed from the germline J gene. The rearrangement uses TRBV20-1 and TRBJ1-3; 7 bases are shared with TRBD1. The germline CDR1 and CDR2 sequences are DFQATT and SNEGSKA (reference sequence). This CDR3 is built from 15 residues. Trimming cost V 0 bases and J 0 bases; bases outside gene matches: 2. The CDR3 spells CSARDHRGSGNTIYF. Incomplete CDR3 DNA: TGCAGTGCTAGAGATCACAGGGGCTCTGGAAACACC.

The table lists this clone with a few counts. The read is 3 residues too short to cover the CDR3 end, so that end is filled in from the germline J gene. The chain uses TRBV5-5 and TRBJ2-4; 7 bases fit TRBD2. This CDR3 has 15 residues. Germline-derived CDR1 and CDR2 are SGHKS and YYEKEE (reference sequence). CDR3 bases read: TGTGCCAGCAGCTTGCGGGGAAGGGAGGGCAATGGT. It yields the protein CASSLRGREGNG. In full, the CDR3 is CASSLRGREGNGQYF.

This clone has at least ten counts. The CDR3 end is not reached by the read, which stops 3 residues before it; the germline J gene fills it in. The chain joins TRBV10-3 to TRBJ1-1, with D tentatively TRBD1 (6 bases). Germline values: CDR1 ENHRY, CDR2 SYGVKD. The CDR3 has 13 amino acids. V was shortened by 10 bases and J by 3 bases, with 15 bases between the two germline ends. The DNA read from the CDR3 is TGTGCCACCCAGCCCAGGGGTGACACTGAA. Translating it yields CATQPRGDTE. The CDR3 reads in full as CATQPRGDTEAFF.

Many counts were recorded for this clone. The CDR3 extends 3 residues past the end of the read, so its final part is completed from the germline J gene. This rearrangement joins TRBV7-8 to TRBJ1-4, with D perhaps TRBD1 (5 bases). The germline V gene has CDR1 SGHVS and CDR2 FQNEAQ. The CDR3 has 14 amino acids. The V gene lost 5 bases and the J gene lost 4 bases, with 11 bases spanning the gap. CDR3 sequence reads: CASSIRTNNEKLFF. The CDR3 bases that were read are TGTGCCAGCAGCATTCGGACAAATAATGAAAAA.

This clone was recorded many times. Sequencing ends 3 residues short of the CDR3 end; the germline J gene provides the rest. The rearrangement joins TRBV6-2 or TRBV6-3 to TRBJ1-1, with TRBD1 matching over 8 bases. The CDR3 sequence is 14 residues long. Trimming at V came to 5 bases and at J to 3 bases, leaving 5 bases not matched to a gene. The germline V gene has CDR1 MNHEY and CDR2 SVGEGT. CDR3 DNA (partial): TGTGCCAGCAGTGACTGGACAGGGCACACTGAA. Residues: CASSDWTGHTE. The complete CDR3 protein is CASSDWTGHTEAFF.

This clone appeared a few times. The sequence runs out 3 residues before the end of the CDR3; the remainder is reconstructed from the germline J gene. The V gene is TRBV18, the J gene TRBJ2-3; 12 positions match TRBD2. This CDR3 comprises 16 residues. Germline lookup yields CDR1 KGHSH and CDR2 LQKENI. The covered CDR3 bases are TGTGCCAGCTCACCTAGACTAGCGGGGGCTCAAGAGACG. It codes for CASSPRLAGAQET. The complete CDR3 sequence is CASSPRLAGAQETQYF.

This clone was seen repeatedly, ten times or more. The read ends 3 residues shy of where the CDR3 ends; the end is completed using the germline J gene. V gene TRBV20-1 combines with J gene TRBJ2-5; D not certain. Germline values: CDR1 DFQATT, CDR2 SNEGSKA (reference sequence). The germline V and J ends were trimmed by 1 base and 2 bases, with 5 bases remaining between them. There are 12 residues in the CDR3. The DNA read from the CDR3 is TGCAGTGCTAGAGGTCCTCAAGAGACC. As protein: CSARGPQET. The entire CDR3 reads CSARGPQETQYF.

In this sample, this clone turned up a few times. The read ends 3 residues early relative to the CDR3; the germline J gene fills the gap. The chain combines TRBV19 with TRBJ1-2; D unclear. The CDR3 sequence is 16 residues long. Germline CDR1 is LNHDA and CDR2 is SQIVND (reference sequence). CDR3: CASTVSASGAAYDYTF. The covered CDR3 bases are TGTGCCAGTACCGTCTCGGCTAGCGGAGCTGCCTACGAC.

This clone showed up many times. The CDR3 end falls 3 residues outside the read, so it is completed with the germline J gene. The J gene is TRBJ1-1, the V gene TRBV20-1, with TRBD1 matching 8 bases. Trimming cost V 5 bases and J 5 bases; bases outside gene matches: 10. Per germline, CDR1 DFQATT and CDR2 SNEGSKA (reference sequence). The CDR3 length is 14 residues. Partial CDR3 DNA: TGCAGTGCTCCCCGGTTTGACAGGGGAACTGAA. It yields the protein CSAPRFDRGTE. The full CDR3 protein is CSAPRFDRGTEAFF.

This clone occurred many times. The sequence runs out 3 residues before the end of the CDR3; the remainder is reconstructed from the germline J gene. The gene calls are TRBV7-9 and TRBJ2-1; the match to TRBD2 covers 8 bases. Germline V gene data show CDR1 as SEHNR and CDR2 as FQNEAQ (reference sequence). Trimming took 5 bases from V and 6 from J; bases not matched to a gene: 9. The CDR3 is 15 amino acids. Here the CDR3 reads CASSPPGGEGNEQFF. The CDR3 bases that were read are TGTGCCAGCAGCCCACCGGGGGGGGAAGGCAATGAG.

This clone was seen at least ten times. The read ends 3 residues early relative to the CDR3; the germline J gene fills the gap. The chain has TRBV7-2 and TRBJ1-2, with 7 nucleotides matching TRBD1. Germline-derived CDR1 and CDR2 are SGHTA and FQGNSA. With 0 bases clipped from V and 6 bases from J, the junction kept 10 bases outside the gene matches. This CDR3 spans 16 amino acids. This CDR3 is CASSLAGQARVDGYTF. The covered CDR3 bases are TGTGCCAGCAGCTTAGCTGGACAGGCCCGGGTGGATGGC.

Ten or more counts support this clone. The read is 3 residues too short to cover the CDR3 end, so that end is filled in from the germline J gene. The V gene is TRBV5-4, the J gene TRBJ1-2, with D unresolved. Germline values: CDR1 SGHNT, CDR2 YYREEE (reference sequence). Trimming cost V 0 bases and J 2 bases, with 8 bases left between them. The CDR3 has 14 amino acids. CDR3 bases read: TGTGCCAGCAGCTTGGGTCAGGAAAACTATGGC. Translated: CASSLGQENYG. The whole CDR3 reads CASSLGQENYGYTF.

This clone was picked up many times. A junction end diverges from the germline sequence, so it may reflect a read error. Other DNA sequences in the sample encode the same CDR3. The CDR3 DNA, read in part, is TGCGCCAGCTCACCGGGGGGGACTGGCACTGAA. It specifies CASSPGGTGTE. The CDR3 in its entirety is CASSPGGTGTEAFF. This chain links TRBV18 with TRBJ1-1; possibly TRBD1 for D (5 bases). The CDR3 end is not reached by the read, which stops 3 residues before it; the germline J gene fills it in. Germline V CDR1 and CDR2: KGHSH, LQKENI. This CDR3 region has 14 residues.

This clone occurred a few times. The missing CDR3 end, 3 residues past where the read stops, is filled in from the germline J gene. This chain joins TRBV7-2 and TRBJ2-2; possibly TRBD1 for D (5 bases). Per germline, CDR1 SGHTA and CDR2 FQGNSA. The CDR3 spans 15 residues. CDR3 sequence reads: CASSLVDRPYSPLFF. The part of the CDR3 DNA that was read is TGTGCCAGCAGCTTAGTAGACAGACCATATTCACCG.

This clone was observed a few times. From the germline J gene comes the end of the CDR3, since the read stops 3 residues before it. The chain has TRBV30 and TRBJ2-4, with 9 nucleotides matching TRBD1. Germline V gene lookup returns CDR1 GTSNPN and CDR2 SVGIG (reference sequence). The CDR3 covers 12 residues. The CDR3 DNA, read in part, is TGTGCCTGGATCAGGGACAGGGTCGGT. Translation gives CAWIRDRVG. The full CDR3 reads CAWIRDRVGQYF. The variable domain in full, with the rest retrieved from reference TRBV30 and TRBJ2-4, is SQTIHQWPATLVQPVGSPLSLECTVEGTSNPNLYWYRQAAGRGLQLLFYSVGIGQISSEVPQNLSASRPQDRQFILSSKKLLLSDSGFYLCAWIRDRVGQYFGAGTRLSVL.